The present TCR beta chain was sequenced within a study of human T cells and chemical hapten exposure (dated by TCRdb to the early 2020s). Study-wide context: For sensitization, 2% DPC in acetone was applied to an approximately 2 cm by approximately 2 cm area of upper inner arm skin. Throughout the study period of around 24 weeks, patients also received therapeutic DPC doses to the scalp every week. Patch testing on the upper back used Finn chambers containing 0.01% DPC, with scoring done after 6 days according to International Contact Dermatitis Research Group standards. Alopecia areata with under or over 50% scalp involvement, alopecia totalis and alopecia universalis were represented in the patient cohort, which was mostly female. Libraries were combined into a pool for sequencing, and differences in TCR yield between samples came mainly from small differences in library volumes within the pool. This study followed changes in the peripheral blood TCR repertoire in vivo during primary and secondary sensitization of alopecia patients to the hapten diphenylcyclopropenone (DPC). Blood samples were taken from patients before sensitization (week 0) and at 2, 6 and about 24 weeks after DPC sensitization. Blood for TCR sequencing was provided by twenty-nine alopecia patients at one to four time points (pre-sensitization, 2, 6 and 24 weeks).

The library came from RACE. Instrument used: NextSeq 500. Library preparation attached unique molecular identifiers to individual cDNA molecules for quantitative, reproducible TCR counting. From each blood RNA sample, both TCR alpha and TCR beta chains were sequenced. Per the source publication's procedure: The median number of TCRs per sample was approximately 93,000, ranging from 23,224 to 690,600. The Decombinator software suite was used to annotate the V, J and CDR3 of the TCR reads. To make PS versus PT1 abundance plots, every sample was subsampled to the same number of TCRs (28,000). Expanded TCRs were defined as absent before sensitization and observed at least eight times at the 2-week time point. Using fastp trimming at Q25 and MiXCR clonotype assembly, TCRdb reanalyzed the public sequencing data and kept in-frame beta chains. A single entry per CDR3 protein holds the most common genes and DNA from its merged rows. The V and J calls come from TCRdb's annotation, not from the publication. The sample table lists some 84,000 distinct CDR3 sequences, less than 11% of them with a count of one. The ten top clones hold more than 4% of the sample.

This clonotype was counted at least ten times. Its antigen has not been determined. The record has no base qualities; no much larger clone is one base away. Including cysteine and phenylalanine, the CDR3 has 16 amino acids. Only the CDR3 portion is preserved as DNA: 48 bases, with reading frame beginning at the first base. The germline V end is reduced by 2 bases and the J end by 6 bases; junction bases left unmatched: 7. The research as a whole found: No change with DPC sensitization was found in the number of TCRs above 1 in 1000 frequency, and no evidence of global repertoire structure alterations was found. Because every patient had alopecia, a presumed autoimmune disease, the patients' immune response might differ from that of healthy individuals. A positive correlation was found between the number of PT1 expanded TCRs and patch test score, with significance reached at thresholds 8, 16 and 32 but not 4. After repeated subsampling, changes were observed in the strength of the expansion versus patch-test correlation and in the threshold at which the correlation became significant. Significantly more large CDR3 similarity clusters were formed by expanded TCRs than by pre-sensitization or healthy control sets, consistent with antigen-driven responses.

The sample's time point label is to be understood as: patch test 2, 6 weeks after DPC sensitization. The treatment or condition label corresponds to: therapeutic diphenylcyclopropenone sensitization with weekly scalp DPC. At each patch-test visit, blood was drawn before the patch test was applied. Eligible patients were aged 18 to 70, diagnosed with alopecia, deemed suitable for DPC therapy, and excluded if pregnant. Total RNA was extracted from unfractionated whole blood collected in Tempus Blood RNA tubes. The sequence is built from TRBV12-3 or TRBV12-4 and TRBJ1-6, with 7 bases matching TRBD1. The TCR sequence derives from a woman aged 45 to 65 with alopecia areata. Some clones in this sample may be carry-over from other donors' samples. Sequencing used whole blood, obtained in connection with sensitization to the hapten diphenylcyclopropenone (DPC). The DNA is as follows: TGTGCCAGCAGTTTAAATACGGGACAGCTTAATTCACCCCTCCACTTT. The encoded protein is CASSLNTGQLNSPLHF.